The entry below describes one TCR beta chain. Its target is not known. Profiled with immunoSEQ multiplex PCR; TCRdb holds only in-frame clones, not every one. Of 60,000 to 85,000 clones listed, 84% are singletons. These data come from a study of OX40 agonist ivuxolimab in advanced cancers. Study summary: A male proportion of approximately 80% was recorded, with mean age approximately 56 years and range roughly 23 to 79. Study outcomes and limitations: Some patients without response likewise showed low normalized clonal expansion.

Unmatched junction bases numbered 0, after V lost 2 bases and J lost 0 bases. From germline, CDR1 is WSHSY and CDR2 SAAADI. This CDR3 spans 16 amino acids. Blood samples were obtained at baseline, cycle 4 day 1, and cycle 7 day 1. This clonotype originated in an adult with an advanced solid tumor such as melanoma, head and neck, liver or kidney cancer. Source: CD4+ or CD8+ T cells sorted from blood, taken in a trial of the OX40 agonist ivuxolimab. This chain links TRBV10-2 with TRBJ2-1; the match to TRBD2 covers 11 bases. The CDR3 loop reads CASSETSGSSYNEQFF. In DNA form, the CDR3 reads TGCGCCAGCAGTGAGACTAGCGGGAGCTCCTACAATGAGCAGTTCTTC.